Shown below are 32 T cell receptor beta chains from a single sample sequenced in a study of identifying expanded T cells in peripheral blood. Sequencing used immunoSEQ multiplex PCR; TCRdb keeps in-frame clones, though not all of them. Of about 120,000 clones in the sample, approximately 84% were seen once. The sample consisted of blood. These receptors came from a person aged 18-69 years in good health.

This sequence joins TRBV4-1 and TRBJ2-6, with 8 bases matching TRBD1. Per the germline V gene, CDR1 is MGHRA and CDR2 is YSYEKL. Trimming cost V 4 bases and J 2 bases; bases outside gene matches: 13. The CDR3 extends over 19 amino acids. The CDR3 loop reads CASSRVPGQVTPGANVLTF. The DNA of the CDR3 is TGCGCCAGCAGCCGAGTACCGGGACAGGTGACTCCTGGGGCCAACGTCCTGACTTTC.

The chain carries TRBV13 and TRBJ1-1, with TRBD1 matching over 8 bases. With V trimmed by 4 bases and J by 8 bases, 3 bases remained unmatched. The CDR3 spans 12 residues. Per the germline V gene, CDR1 is PRHDT and CDR2 is FYEKMQ (reference sequence). The CDR3 DNA reads TGTGCCAGCAGCTGGGGACAGGAAGAAGCTTTCTTT. Protein: CASSWGQEEAFF. The full variable domain, completed using reference TRBV13 and TRBJ1-1, is AAGVIQSPRHLIKEKRETATLKCYPIPRHDTVYWYQQGPGQDPQFLISFYEKMQSDKGSIPDRFSAQQFSDYHSELNMSSLELGDSALYFCASSWGQEEAFFGQGTRLTVV.

The chain couples TRBV7-2 to TRBJ1-2; D might be TRBD1 (5 bases). The germline V gene has CDR1 SGHTA and CDR2 FQGNSA. Trimming pared 4 bases from V and 6 bases from J, leaving 18 bases between. The CDR3 totals 15 residues. As DNA, the CDR3 is TGTGCCAGCAGCTCGATGCATCGGGGGACGGATGGCTACACCTTC. It is translated as CASSSMHRGTDGYTF.

The chain employs TRBV2 and TRBJ2-7; TRBD1 is a possible D gene (5 bases). V gave up 6 bases and J gave up 7 bases, with 19 bases separating them. Germline V lookup: CDR1 SNHLY, CDR2 FYNNEI. The CDR3 has 14 amino acids. DNA for the CDR3: TGTGCCAGCAGCCCTGCGACAGTGGGTTGGGAGCAGTACTTC. It codes for CASSPATVGWEQYF.

The genes are TRBV10-2 and TRBJ1-3, with 7 nucleotides matching TRBD1. The V gene's germline CDR1 is WSHSY and CDR2 SAAADI. The V segment lost 5 bases and the J segment 3 bases; nucleotides outside the gene matches: 7. This CDR3 spans 15 amino acids. This CDR3 reads CASSTGQKNGNTIYF. The CDR3 bases are TGCGCCAGCAGTACGGGACAGAAGAATGGAAACACCATATATTTT.

This clone was counted between two and nine times. The V and J genes are TRBV19 and TRBJ1-1, with 7 bases lining up with TRBD1. This CDR3 has 13 residues. Germline lookup yields CDR1 LNHDA and CDR2 SQIVND (reference sequence). The V segment lost 5 bases and the J segment 5 bases; nucleotides outside the gene matches: 5. The CDR3: CASSEGAGTEAFF. In DNA form, the CDR3 reads TGTGCCAGTAGTGAGGGGGCCGGGACTGAAGCTTTCTTT.

The gene calls are TRBV29-1 and TRBJ1-2, with D hard to call. The V gene's germline CDR1 is SQVTM and CDR2 ANQGSEA. The CDR3 contains 13 residues. The ends were cut back, 3 bases at V and 1 base at J, with 9 bases in the middle. CDR3 DNA: TGCAGCGTTGACGAAAGGAATAACTATGGCTACACCTTC. The encoded protein is CSVDERNNYGYTF.

V is TRBV10-2 and J is TRBJ2-7; TRBD2 agrees at 13 bases. V lost 10 bases to trimming and J lost 3 bases; unmatched junction nucleotides: 6. Germline loops: CDR1 WSHSY, CDR2 SAAADI. The CDR3 totals 14 residues. CDR3 sequence reads: CATGTSGASYEQYF. The CDR3 nucleotides are TGCGCCACCGGGACTAGCGGGGCCAGCTACGAGCAGTACTTC.

The chain links TRBV4-1 to TRBJ1-4; D perhaps matches TRBD1 (5 bases). The V end lost 2 bases, the J end lost 8 bases, and 12 bases lay between the germline ends. This CDR3 spans 14 amino acids. Germline loops: CDR1 MGHRA, CDR2 YSYEKL. CDR3 region: CASSQKGFEEKLFF. For the CDR3, the DNA is TGCGCCAGCAGCCAAAAGGGGTTTGAGGAAAAACTGTTTTTT.

The rearrangement links TRBV7-9 to TRBJ2-1; 8 bases align to TRBD2. The CDR3 has 16 amino acids. Trimming took 5 bases from V and 8 from J; bases not matched to a gene: 14. Germline V lookup: CDR1 SEHNR, CDR2 FQNEAQ (reference sequence). CDR3 in DNA: TGTGCCAGCAGCCCGAGCTCGGGGGGGAAATTCGATGAGCAGTTCTTC. Translated, it gives CASSPSSGGKFDEQFF. The variable domain in full, with the rest retrieved from reference TRBV7-9 and TRBJ2-1, is DTGVSQNPRHKITKRGQNVTFRCDPISEHNRLYWYRQTLGQGPEFLTYFQNEAQLEKSRLLSDRFSAERPKGSFSTLEIQRTEQGDSAMYLCASSPSSGGKFDEQFFGPGTRLTVL.

This chain links TRBV2 with TRBJ2-6; D perhaps matches TRBD2 (5 bases). The CDR3 is made up of 14 amino acids. In germline, CDR1 is SNHLY, CDR2 FYNNEI. Trimming stripped 6 bases from V and 8 bases from J, with 14 bases between. CDR3 amino acids: CASRDLRETNVLTF. The CDR3 coding sequence is TGTGCCAGCAGGGACTTGAGGGAGACCAACGTCCTGACTTTC. Looking up the rest from reference TRBV2 and TRBJ2-6 gives the full variable domain: EPEVTQTPSHQVTQMGQEVILRCVPISNHLYFYWYRQILGQKVEFLVSFYNNEISEKSEIFDDQFSVERPDGSNFTLKIRSTKLEDSAMYFCASRDLRETNVLTFGAGSRLTVL.

The chain couples TRBV7-9 to TRBJ1-3, with 9 bases matching TRBD1. Germline assignment: CDR1 SEHNR and CDR2 FQNEAQ (reference sequence). J gave up 4 bases and V 6 bases, and 4 bases lay outside the gene matches. CDR3 length: 14 residues. As DNA, the CDR3 is TGTGCCAGCAGTTATGGACAGGGGGGAAACACCATATATTTT. This gives the protein CASSYGQGGNTIYF.

The chain employs TRBV9 and TRBJ2-3; D might be TRBD2 (6 bases). CDR3 size: 16 residues. The germline gives CDR1 SGDLS, CDR2 YYNGEE. Trimming pared 4 bases from V and 0 bases from J, leaving 15 bases between. As DNA, the CDR3 is TGTGCCAGCAGCAAAGACTTAGCGGTTAGCACAGATACGCAGTATTTT. Translation: CASSKDLAVSTDTQYF.

This sequence joins TRBV6-5 and TRBJ2-7, with 10 bases lining up with TRBD1. V was pared by 0 bases and J by 3 bases, with 5 bases of the junction left unmatched. The CDR3 consists of 16 residues. Looked up from germline, CDR1 is MNHEY and CDR2 is SVGAGI. CDR3 nucleotides: TGTGCCAGCAGTTACTCCGGGACAGGGGTTCTCTACGAGCAGTACTTC. As protein: CASSYSGTGVLYEQYF.

The DNA for the CDR3 is TGTGCCAGCAGCTTTTTGGGGAGCAATCAGCCCCAGCATTTT. This sequence encodes CASSFLGSNQPQHF. The rearrangement uses TRBV5-6 and TRBJ1-5; D not resolved. Per germline, CDR1 SGHDT and CDR2 YYEEEE. V lost 2 bases and J 1 base, leaving 7 bases between the germline ends. This CDR3 is 14 amino acids long.

This sequence joins TRBV7-9 and TRBJ2-7; TRBD2 is a possible D gene (5 bases). The CDR3 runs to 12 residues. V was pared by 8 bases and J by 0 bases, with 8 bases between. Germline V gene lookup returns CDR1 SEHNR and CDR2 FQNEAQ (reference sequence). The CDR3 DNA sequence: TGTGCCAGCGGTCGGGGCTCCTACGAGCAGTACTTC. This translates into CASGRGSYEQYF.

The rearrangement links TRBV4-3 to TRBJ2-7, with D perhaps matching TRBD1 or TRBD2 (5 bases each). The CDR3 runs 14 residues. Trimming stripped 1 base from V and 6 bases from J, with 13 bases between. Germline CDR1 reads LGHNA; CDR2 reads YSLEER. Written as DNA, the CDR3 is TGCGCCAGCAGCCAAGGGCCAGGGACCGGCGAGCAGTACTTC. Protein product: CASSQGPGTGEQYF.

The gene calls are TRBV9 and TRBJ2-1; D is undetermined. Germline-derived CDR1 and CDR2 are SGDLS and YYNGEE. This CDR3 is built from 13 residues. V was trimmed by 0 bases and J by 8 bases, leaving 9 bases between them. CDR3 nucleotide sequence: TGTGCCAGCAGCGTAGCTACTGGTTATGAGCAGTTCTTC. Translation gives CASSVATGYEQFF. Full variable domain (outside the CDR3, taken from reference TRBV9 and TRBJ2-1): DSGVTQTPKHLITATGQRVTLRCSPRSGDLSVYWYQQSLDQGLQFLIQYYNGEERAKGNILERFSAQQFPDLHSELNLSSLELGDSALYFCASSVATGYEQFFGPGTRLTVL.

The chain combines TRBV28 with TRBJ1-5; TRBD1 agrees at 11 bases. CDR1 and CDR2 from the germline V gene are MDHEN and SYDVKM. The CDR3 totals 22 residues. V shed 3 bases and J 0 bases; nucleotides not matched to a gene: 19. CDR3 loop: CASSFLVLRGQGVKYSNQPQHF. The CDR3, as DNA: TGTGCCAGCAGTTTTTTGGTTTTGAGGGGACAGGGGGTAAAATATAGCAATCAGCCCCAGCATTTT.

V and J are TRBV5-6 and TRBJ2-1; no reliable D call. The germline CDR1 and CDR2 sequences are SGHDT and YYEEEE. The CDR3 length is 14 residues. V lost 4 bases to trimming and J lost 4 bases, with 12 bases between them. The DNA of the CDR3 is TGTGCCAGCAGCCCGACGGGCTATTACAATGAGCAGTTCTTC. It is translated as CASSPTGYYNEQFF.

V usage is TRBV9 and J usage is TRBJ1-2; D remains ambiguous. CDR1 and CDR2 (germline): SGDLS, YYNGEE. Trimming removed 2 bases from V and 6 bases from J, with 8 bases in between. The CDR3 is 12 amino acids. The CDR3 is CASSVGADGYTF. The CDR3 DNA follows: TGTGCCAGCAGCGTTGGCGCCGATGGCTACACCTTC.

The chain joins TRBV19 to TRBJ2-5; 9 positions match TRBD2. This CDR3 has 16 residues. Germline V gene lookup returns CDR1 LNHDA and CDR2 SQIVND (reference sequence). The trim removed 6 bases at V and 2 bases at J, leaving 10 bases unmatched. CDR3 sequence reads: CASSTDSGGLQETQYF. CDR3 DNA: TGTGCCAGTAGCACCGACAGCGGGGGGTTACAAGAGACCCAGTACTTC.

V is TRBV18 and J is TRBJ1-1; tentative D call: TRBD1 (6 bases). Germline CDR1 KGHSH, CDR2 LQKENI. V lost 1 base to trimming and J lost 3 bases, with 12 bases between them. The CDR3 contains 15 residues. Here the CDR3 DNA reads TGTGCCAGCTCACCACGGCAGGGGCCCTACACTGAAGCTTTCTTT. Amino acids: CASSPRQGPYTEAFF.

This chain's CDR3 is CASGGEDYEQYF. CDR3 in DNA: TGTGCCAGCGGGGGGGAGGACTACGAGCAGTACTTC. The chain couples TRBV2 to TRBJ2-7; 7 positions agree with TRBD2. The germline gives CDR1 SNHLY, CDR2 FYNNEI. The CDR3 spans 12 residues. The V and J ends lost 8 bases and 3 bases, in that order; junction bases with no gene match: 4.

The chain carries TRBV5-6 and TRBJ1-5, with 7 bases aligning to TRBD1. The ends lost 1 base at V and 5 bases at J; junction bases unmatched: 9. Looked up from germline, CDR1 is SGHDT and CDR2 is YYEEEE. The CDR3 extends over 16 amino acids. CDR3: CASSLLRQGKHQPQHF. CDR3 in DNA: TGTGCCAGCAGCTTGTTAAGACAGGGAAAGCATCAGCCCCAGCATTTT.

The gene calls are TRBV2 and TRBJ1-4; no clear D gene. The V end was cut by 7 bases, the J end by 0 bases, with 9 bases between. The CDR3 has 14 amino acids. The germline CDR1 and CDR2 sequences are SNHLY and FYNNEI. The CDR3 DNA sequence: TGTGCCAGCATTTCGGGAGCAACTAATGAAAAACTGTTTTTT. Amino acid sequence: CASISGATNEKLFF. The whole variable domain, filled in from reference TRBV2 and TRBJ1-4, reads EPEVTQTPSHQVTQMGQEVILRCVPISNHLYFYWYRQILGQKVEFLVSFYNNEISEKSEIFDDQFSVERPDGSNFTLKIRSTKLEDSAMYFCASISGATNEKLFFGSGTQLSVL.

The V gene is TRBV4-1, the J gene TRBJ2-7; D gene uncertain. From germline, CDR1 is MGHRA and CDR2 YSYEKL. There are 13 residues in the CDR3. V was shortened by 4 bases and J by 5 bases, with 12 bases between the two germline ends. CDR3 sequence: CASSRLTVDEQYF. CDR3 coding DNA: TGCGCCAGCAGCCGGCTCACAGTAGACGAGCAGTACTTC.

The rearrangement joins TRBV9 to TRBJ1-2; tentative D call: TRBD1 (6 bases). With 7 bases removed from V and 1 base from J, the gap between germline ends came to 20 bases. Germline CDR1 reads SGDLS; CDR2 reads YYNGEE. The CDR3 has 16 residues. The CDR3 sequence: CASAGGHQAVNYGYTF. As DNA, the CDR3 is TGTGCCAGCGCGGGGGGGCACCAAGCCGTTAACTATGGCTACACCTTC.

V is TRBV27 and J is TRBJ1-1, with D possibly being TRBD1 (6 bases). V lost 4 bases and J 0 bases, leaving 9 bases between the germline ends. CDR3 length: 14 amino acids. Germline-derived CDR1 and CDR2 are MNHEY and SMNVEV (reference sequence). The CDR3 nucleotides are TGTGCCAGCAGTTCGGGGGACATGAACACTGAAGCTTTCTTT. It specifies CASSSGDMNTEAFF.

The CDR3 DNA is TGTGCCAGCACGCGGCAGCCCACTGAAGCTTTCTTT. Translated: CASTRQPTEAFF. The chain links TRBV6-1 to TRBJ1-1; D gene unclear. V lost 7 bases and J 4 bases, leaving 10 bases between the germline ends. Germline values: CDR1 MNHNS, CDR2 SASEGT. There are 12 residues in the CDR3.

The chain joins TRBV4-1 to TRBJ2-7; 8 positions agree with TRBD1. CDR3 size: 15 residues. Germline V gene data show CDR1 as MGHRA and CDR2 as YSYEKL. V lost 4 bases and J lost 2; bases outside the gene matches: 7. The CDR3: CASSRLGQGPYEQYF. The CDR3, as DNA: TGCGCCAGCAGCCGACTTGGACAGGGACCCTACGAGCAGTACTTC.

The V call is TRBV4-3, the J call TRBJ1-4; D is uncertain. V was clipped by 5 bases and J by 8 bases, with 15 bases between them. This CDR3 is built from 14 residues. Germline V gene lookup returns CDR1 LGHNA and CDR2 YSLEER. CDR3 residues: CASSFRPSAEKLFF. The CDR3, as DNA: TGCGCCAGCAGCTTTCGGCCATCGGCCGAAAAACTGTTTTTT.